One and the same sample provided the 6 T cell receptor beta chains below, sequenced in a study of shared clonotypes between healthy human individuals (dated by TCRdb to about 2020). The library was produced with the immunoSEQ multiplex PCR assay. The table was pulled from immuneACCESS by TCRdb, which kept in-frame rearrangements only. Such tables lose some clones; where checked, under half of the loss comes from unresolved V genes, and the rest has no known cause. The sample data list roughly 1,600,000 clones, and around 98.5% of these were observed just once. The top ten clones comprise around 0.33% of the sample. Sequenced sample: naive CD4+ T cells sorted from blood. The sample's cell subset or site label, in plain terms: CD45RA+ positively selected. These receptors were obtained from a man aged 25-45 years in good health.

This sequence joins TRBV23-1 and TRBJ2-3; D ambiguous. TRBV23-1 is given ORF status, its function remaining uncertain. Trimming left V 7 bases short and J 5 bases short, with 16 bases between. The CDR3 is 14 residues long. The CDR3 DNA follows: TGCGCCAGCATAAAGCACCGTCCCGTAGATACGCAGTATTTT. Translation gives CASIKHRPVDTQYF.

The V call is TRBV18, the J call TRBJ1-2; D not resolved. Trimming cost V 0 bases and J 8 bases, with 10 bases left between them. This CDR3 spans 13 amino acids. Looked up from germline, CDR1 is KGHSH and CDR2 is LQKENI. CDR3 in amino acids: CASSPPGMGGYTF. The CDR3 bases are TGTGCCAGCTCACCACCGGGAATGGGCGGCTACACCTTC.

This clone has only one observation. This chain uses TRBV21-1 with TRBJ2-7; the listed D gene, TRBD2, was not tested against the DNA. TRBV21-1 is assigned pseudogene status. This CDR3 comprises 13 residues. The CDR3 DNA sequence: TGTGCCAGGAAGGGACTAGTCCTATACGAGCAGTACTTC. Protein sequence: CARKGLVLYEQYF.

The genes are TRBV7-6 and TRBJ2-4; TRBD2 matches 12 bases. Per the germline V gene, CDR1 is SGHVS and CDR2 is FNYEAQ. The CDR3 has 15 residues. The V and J ends lost 6 bases and 5 bases, in that order; junction bases with no gene match: 5. CDR3 protein: CASSRLAGDQNIQYF. The CDR3 DNA is TGTGCCAGCAGTAGACTAGCGGGAGACCAAAACATTCAGTACTTC.

The chain uses TRBV9 and TRBJ1-1; a weak D match, TRBD1 (5 bases). The CDR3 extends over 15 amino acids. The V end lost 0 bases, the J end lost 0 bases, and 9 bases lay between the germline ends. The germline CDR1 and CDR2 sequences are SGDLS and YYNGEE. CDR3 nucleotide sequence: TGTGCCAGCAGCGTAGGACCGACAGTGAACACTGAAGCTTTCTTT. Translating gives CASSVGPTVNTEAFF.

This clone was observed once. The chain recombines TRBV20-1 with TRBJ1-3; the D is unclear. CDR1 DFQATT and CDR2 SNEGSKA come from the germline V gene (reference sequence). This CDR3 has 11 residues. The ends were cut back, 0 bases at V and 14 bases at J, with 11 bases in the middle. CDR3 protein: CSARDLTTVYF. The CDR3 DNA is TGCAGTGCTAGAGATCTAACTACAGTATATTTT.